This TCR beta chain came from a study of blood T cell repertoires in COVID-19. Study-level background: Spain, Italy and the United States supplied samples that represented acute and convalescent COVID-19. The analysed material was cDNA or gDNA that came from T cells, B-cell-depleted T cells, or PBMCs.

Under the authors' procedure: Using reference gene primer amplification, nucleated cell counts were estimated. Profiling relied on immunoSEQ multiplex PCR, and the TCRdb table lists in-frame clones only, not all of them. The D gene and trimming were derived from the DNA, and the V and J assignments and clone size from that table. The sample yields tens of thousands of clones, roughly 84% seen once. The CDR3 covers 16 residues. The trim removed 0 bases at V and 9 bases at J, leaving 4 bases unmatched. Per germline, CDR1 MNHEY and CDR2 SVGAGI. This receptor was obtained from a man aged 80 or over with active COVID-19. The sequencing input was peripheral blood. The V call is TRBV6-5, the J call TRBJ2-1; 14 bases are a match to TRBD2. The CDR3 DNA sequence: TGTGCCAGCAGTTACTCCGGGACTAGCGGGGGCGTTGAGCAGTTCTTC. Protein: CASSYSGTSGGVEQFF.